This T cell receptor (beta chain) is drawn from a study of tumor and adjacent non-tumor tissue in lung cancer. Germline V gene data show CDR1 as MNHNS and CDR2 as SASEGT. The CDR3 totals 14 residues. Trimming pared 10 bases from V and 1 base from J, leaving 16 bases between. No cell sorting was done before RNA was extracted from the tissue. Three rounds of nested PCR, following a modified ARM-PCR protocol, produced the TCRbeta library. Each CDR3 protein gets one entry after TCRdb re-called the multiplex PCR reads with MiXCR. The sample consists of approximately 140,000 distinct CDR3 sequences, approximately 70% of them appearing once.

The source is a man in his 60s with small cell lung cancer. Sequencing was performed on lung tumor tissue. The rearrangement joins TRBV6-1 to TRBJ1-1, with unresolved D. CDR3: CATNKNGGNTEAFF. CDR3 bases: TGTGCCACCAACAAAAATGGAGGGAACACTGAAGCTTTCTTT.